The present TCR beta chain was sequenced within a study of neoadjuvant anti-PD-1 for oral cavity cancer. The overall study: Patients without progression received a fourth nivolumab dose around day 43, then surgical resection on days 50-56.

This clone is labeled as medium-sized. Time point indicated: after neoadjuvant nivolumab, at surgical resection. These oral cavity squamous cell carcinomas were HPV-negative and locally advanced. Generated by immunoSEQ multiplex PCR, the TCRdb table keeps only in-frame clones and is missing some. The sample records thousands of clones, 50% to 65% being singletons. Germline values: CDR1 LNHDA, CDR2 SQIVND (reference sequence). The V end lost 2 bases, the J end lost 4 bases, and 8 bases lay between the germline ends. CDR3 length equals 13 residues. The sequence derives from a person between 35 and 79 years old with oral cavity squamous cell carcinoma. The rearrangement uses TRBV19 and TRBJ1-2, with unresolved D. Sequences were derived from tumor tissue, sampled after nivolumab (anti-PD-1) treatment. This CDR3 is CASSISPLYGYTF. CDR3 bases: TGTGCCAGTAGTATATCACCCCTCTATGGCTACACCTTC.